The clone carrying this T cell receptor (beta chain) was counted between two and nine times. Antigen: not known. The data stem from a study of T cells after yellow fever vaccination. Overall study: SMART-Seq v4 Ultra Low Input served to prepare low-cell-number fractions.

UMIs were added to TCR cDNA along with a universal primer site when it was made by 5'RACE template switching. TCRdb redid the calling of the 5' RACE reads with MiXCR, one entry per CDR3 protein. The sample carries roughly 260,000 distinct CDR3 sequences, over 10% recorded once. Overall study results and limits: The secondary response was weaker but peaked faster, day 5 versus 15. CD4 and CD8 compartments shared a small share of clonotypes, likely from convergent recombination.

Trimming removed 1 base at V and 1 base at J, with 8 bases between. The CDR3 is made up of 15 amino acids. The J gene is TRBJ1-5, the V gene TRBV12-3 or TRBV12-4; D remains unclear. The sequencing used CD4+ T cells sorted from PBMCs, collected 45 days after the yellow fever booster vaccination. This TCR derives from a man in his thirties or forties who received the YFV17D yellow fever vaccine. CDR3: CASSLGMASNQPQHF. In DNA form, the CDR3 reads TGTGCCAGCAGTTTAGGAATGGCGAGCAATCAGCCCCAGCATTTT.